Each of the 31 T cell receptor beta chains below was sequenced from the same sample in a study. One entry per CDR3 protein, called by TCRdb with MiXCR from the RT-PCR reads. The sample yields almost 700,000 distinct CDR3 sequences, about 14% seen once. The sequencing sample was made of memory CD4+ T cells from blood. These receptors were taken from a female donor in good health, serving as a healthy control.

This clonotype came up many times. The chain is built from TRBV24-1 and TRBJ2-1; TRBD1 matches at 11 bases. The J segment lost 1 base and the V segment lost 7 bases, leaving 5 bases of the junction unmatched. CDR3 length equals 16 residues. CDR1 KGHDR and CDR2 SFDVKD come from the germline V gene. The CDR3 region is CATRAGTGGSYNEQFF. The CDR3 nucleotides are TGTGCCACCAGAGCCGGGACAGGGGGGTCCTACAATGAGCAGTTCTTC.

The chain links TRBV6-2 or TRBV6-3 to TRBJ2-7, with unresolved D. This CDR3 is built from 14 residues. V lost 0 bases to trimming and J lost 5 bases, with 11 bases between them. CDR1 is MNHEY and CDR2 is SVGEGT in the germline V gene. CDR3 DNA: TGTGCCAGCAGTTACTCGGTCAGTCACCACGAGCAGTACTTC. This codes for CASSYSVSHHEQYF.

This clonotype has a handful of counts. The rearrangement uses TRBV6-1 and TRBJ2-2; a weak D match, TRBD2 (5 bases). This CDR3 has 14 residues. V was clipped by 10 bases and J by 4 bases, with 16 bases between them. CDR1 is MNHNS, CDR2 SASEGT, per germline. CDR3 nucleotide sequence: TGTGCCACCAAACCCTTACTAGGCACCGGGGAGCTGTTTTTT. Its protein product is CATKPLLGTGELFF.

The chain has TRBV6-5 and TRBJ1-1; no reliable D call. Germline values: CDR1 MNHEY, CDR2 SVGAGI. This CDR3 contains 16 residues. Trimming removed 3 bases at V and 0 bases at J, with 14 bases between. CDR3 sequence: CASSYGGGPMNTEAFF. The CDR3 nucleotides are TGTGCCAGCAGTTATGGTGGAGGGCCGATGAACACTGAAGCTTTCTTT.

V is TRBV7-9 and J is TRBJ2-1; 8 bases map to TRBD2. The V and J ends lost 5 bases and 6 bases, in that order; junction bases with no gene match: 9. The length of the CDR3 is 15 residues. Per the germline V gene, CDR1 is SEHNR and CDR2 is FQNEAQ (reference sequence). DNA for the CDR3: TGTGCCAGCAGCCAAGCGGGAGCCGCCGGCAATGAGCAGTTCTTC. Translation: CASSQAGAAGNEQFF.

This clonotype occurred many times. V usage is TRBV20-1 and J usage is TRBJ1-3; D is ambiguous. The CDR3 sequence is 14 residues long. Trimming stripped 1 base from V and 2 bases from J, with 9 bases between. The germline CDR1 and CDR2 sequences are DFQATT and SNEGSKA (reference sequence). CDR3 region: CSARGWATGNTIYF. CDR3 DNA: TGCAGTGCTAGAGGGTGGGCAACTGGAAACACCATATATTTT.

The chain recombines TRBV11-1 with TRBJ2-1; 8 positions agree with TRBD2. This CDR3 contains 16 residues. Per the germline V gene, CDR1 is SGHAT and CDR2 is FQDESV (reference sequence). The J segment lost 6 bases and the V segment lost 1 base, leaving 8 bases of the junction unmatched. The CDR3 region has the DNA TGTGCCAGCAGCTTAGTGGGGACTAGGTTTTCCAATGAGCAGTTCTTC. Protein sequence: CASSLVGTRFSNEQFF.

Only one count was recorded for this clonotype. The chain employs TRBV30 and TRBJ2-3, with D possibly matching TRBD2 (6 bases). V was clipped by 0 bases and J by 3 bases, with 13 bases between them. Germline loops: CDR1 GTSNPN, CDR2 SVGIG (reference sequence). There are 15 residues in the CDR3. The chain's CDR3 is CAWSVWRGGTDTQYF. In DNA, the CDR3 is TGTGCCTGGAGTGTCTGGCGGGGAGGAACAGATACGCAGTATTTT.

This rearrangement joins TRBV6-2 or TRBV6-3 to TRBJ2-7, with TRBD2 identical over 13 bases. V lost 4 bases, J lost 7 bases, and 7 bases stayed unmatched. Germline values: CDR1 MNHEY, CDR2 SVGEGT. This CDR3 spans 15 amino acids. In nucleotides, the CDR3 is TGTGCCAGCAGTTGGGTCCCGGGACTAGCGGGAGAGCAGTACTTC. Amino acids: CASSWVPGLAGEQYF.

In its sample, this clonotype was seen a few times. The chain couples TRBV7-2 to TRBJ2-3; 12 positions match TRBD2. V was pared by 5 bases and J by 7 bases, with 16 bases of the junction left unmatched. Germline V gene sequence: CDR1 SGHTA, CDR2 FQGNSA. The CDR3 spans 18 residues. CDR3 residues: CASSRIENPGLAGNTQYF. As DNA, the CDR3 is TGTGCCAGCAGCCGTATAGAGAATCCGGGACTAGCGGGTAATACGCAGTATTTT. Full variable domain (rest looked up from reference TRBV7-2 and TRBJ2-3): GAGVSQSPSNKVTEKGKDVELRCDPISGHTALYWYRQSLGQGLEFLIYFQGNSAPDKSGLPSDRFSAERTGGSVSTLTIQRTQQEDSAVYLCASSRIENPGLAGNTQYFGPGTRLTVL.

This clonotype was detected ten times or more. This chain joins TRBV6-2 or TRBV6-3 and TRBJ1-2; D remains ambiguous. Trimming cost V 6 bases and J 5 bases, with 10 bases left between them. Per the germline V gene, CDR1 is MNHEY and CDR2 is SVGEGT. The CDR3 extends over 12 amino acids. This chain's CDR3 is CASSPSSYGYTF. CDR3 nucleotides: TGTGCCAGCAGCCCATCTTCGTATGGCTACACCTTC.

This clonotype was detected a few times. The chain uses TRBV27 and TRBJ1-3, with 8 positions matching TRBD1. The CDR3 contains 16 residues. Trimming took 5 bases from V and 2 from J; bases not matched to a gene: 8. CDR1 and CDR2 from the germline V gene are MNHEY and SMNVEV (reference sequence). The CDR3 sequence is CASSLTGVHPGNTIYF. DNA for the CDR3: TGTGCCAGCAGTCTGACAGGGGTCCACCCTGGAAACACCATATATTTT.

The gene calls are TRBV29-1 and TRBJ2-1; TRBD2 agrees at 14 bases. CDR3 length: 13 amino acids. The V and J ends lost 7 bases and 13 bases, in that order; junction bases with no gene match: 9. The germline CDR1 and CDR2 sequences are SQVTM and ANQGSEA. CDR3 bases: TGCAGCGCGGGACTAGCGGGAGTGGGCTCCCAGTTCTTC. It codes for CSAGLAGVGSQFF.

This sequence joins TRBV7-9 and TRBJ1-2; D ambiguous. The CDR3 totals 12 residues. Germline CDR1 reads SEHNR; CDR2 reads FQNEAQ (reference sequence). Trimming took 2 bases from V and 7 from J, leaving 8 bases between them. The CDR3 nucleotides read TGTGCCAGCAGCTTAAGTATTGTTGGCTACACCTTC. Translated, it gives CASSLSIVGYTF. Based on the CDR3 plus reference TRBV7-9 and TRBJ1-2, the full variable domain is DTGVSQNPRHKITKRGQNVTFRCDPISEHNRLYWYRQTLGQGPEFLTYFQNEAQLEKSRLLSDRFSAERPKGSFSTLEIQRTEQGDSAMYLCASSLSIVGYTFGSGTRLTVV.

The chain employs TRBV20-1 and TRBJ2-7, with D perhaps given as TRBD1 or TRBD2 (5 bases each). The length of the CDR3 is 13 residues. Germline assignment: CDR1 DFQATT and CDR2 SNEGSKA (reference sequence). The V end lost 5 bases, the J end lost 7 bases, and 18 bases lay between the germline ends. The CDR3 bases are TGCAGTGCTTCCCGGGACGGCTTTGGGGAGCAGTACTTC. This sequence encodes CSASRDGFGEQYF.

V gene TRBV27 combines with J gene TRBJ1-2, with 8 nucleotides matching TRBD1. The germline V gene has CDR1 MNHEY and CDR2 SMNVEV (reference sequence). The junction had 8 bases not matched to a gene; V was cut back by 5 bases and J by 3 bases. The CDR3 consists of 15 residues. The chain's CDR3 is CASSPGPQGDYGYTF. The CDR3 nucleotides are TGTGCCAGCAGTCCGGGGCCACAGGGGGACTATGGCTACACCTTC.

This clonotype was picked up many times. The gene calls are TRBV7-3 and TRBJ2-3; D gene ambiguous. This CDR3 has 19 amino acids. The ends were cut back, 0 bases at V and 0 bases at J, with 19 bases in the middle. Germline loops: CDR1 SGHTA, CDR2 FQGTGA. Here the CDR3 reads CASSLTTHAEIPSTDTQYF. CDR3 DNA sequence: TGTGCCAGCAGCTTAACCACCCACGCCGAGATACCTAGCACAGATACGCAGTATTTT.

This clonotype was detected ten times or more. This chain links TRBV2 with TRBJ2-7; 10 bases fit TRBD2. The CDR3 spans 13 residues. The V gene's germline CDR1 is SNHLY and CDR2 FYNNEI. V shed 4 bases and J 9 bases; nucleotides not matched to a gene: 6. CDR3 nucleotide sequence: TGTGCCAGCAGTGCACCTAGCGGGAGTTCGCAGTACTTC. Its protein is CASSAPSGSSQYF.

Concerning this clonotype: This may be a read error, as it is one base from a much larger clone. The rearrangement joins TRBV29-1 to TRBJ1-5, with 7 bases that match TRBD2. The J call may not be correct, given that the DNA end is closer to TRBJ2-3. The CDR3 has 12 residues. Germline values: CDR1 SQVTM, CDR2 ANQGSEA. DNA of the CDR3: TGCAGCGTTGGGGAGGGCGATCAGCCCCAGTATTTT. Encoded protein: CSVGEGDQPQYF.

The genes are TRBV7-9 and TRBJ1-2, with 7 bases that match TRBD1. CDR3 length equals 15 residues. V was pared by 5 bases and J by 4 bases, with 10 bases of the junction left unmatched. The V gene's germline CDR1 is SEHNR and CDR2 FQNEAQ (reference sequence). The CDR3 bases are TGTGCCAGCAGCCCCCGGACAGGCGGAGGCTATGGCTACACCTTC. Translation gives CASSPRTGGGYGYTF.

On this clonotype itself: At one boundary the junction diverges from the germline segment, which might be a read error. DNA for the CDR3: TGTGCCAGCAGCCTAGATGGGACAGCAACCTACGAGCAGTACTTC. Residues: CASSLDGTATYEQYF. J is TRBJ2-7 and V is TRBV11-2; 7 bases match TRBD1. The CDR3 runs 15 residues. Germline CDR1 reads SGHAT; CDR2 reads FQNNGV.

The chain has TRBV4-2 and TRBJ2-5; D gene ambiguous. This CDR3 has 13 amino acids. Trimming took off 2 bases at V and 0 bases at J, with 4 bases between the two ends. Germline-derived CDR1 and CDR2 are LGHNA and YNFKEQ. DNA of the CDR3: TGTGCCAGCAGCCAATGGGACCAAGAGACCCAGTACTTC. It specifies CASSQWDQETQYF.

The table lists this clonotype with a few counts. The rearrangement joins TRBV29-1 to TRBJ2-4, with TRBD1 as a possible D gene (7 bases). The length of the CDR3 is 14 residues. CDR1 and CDR2 (germline): SQVTM, ANQGSEA. The V end was cut by 4 bases, the J end by 5 bases, with 15 bases between. The CDR3 DNA follows: TGCAGCGTTGTCCCAGGGGGACTCCAAAACATTCAGTACTTC. It encodes CSVVPGGLQNIQYF.

The chain uses TRBV12-3 or TRBV12-4 and TRBJ1-5; D is perhaps TRBD1 (5 bases). The ends were cut back, 8 bases at V and 9 bases at J, with 23 bases in the middle. The CDR3 covers 15 residues. Here the CDR3 reads CASRIEAGVRSPQHF. The CDR3 DNA follows: TGTGCCAGCCGAATAGAGGCGGGGGTACGTTCGCCCCAGCATTTT.

This clonotype was seen only a few times. The chain uses TRBV12-3 or TRBV12-4 and TRBJ1-3; D unclear. V lost 3 bases and J lost 7, with 7 bases in between. The CDR3 is made up of 12 amino acids. The CDR3 loop is CASSLGWNTIYF. The CDR3 DNA reads TGTGCCAGCAGTTTGGGGTGGAACACCATATATTTT.

V and J are TRBV6-1 and TRBJ1-4, with D tentatively TRBD1 (5 bases). Germline CDR1 and CDR2: MNHNS and SASEGT. V gave up 6 bases and J gave up 8 bases, with 13 bases separating them. This CDR3 contains 13 residues. The CDR3, as DNA: TGTGCCAGCAGGGGACGGGCTGGAGAAAAACTGTTTTTT. It specifies CASRGRAGEKLFF.

This clonotype was found a few times. The chain employs TRBV5-1 and TRBJ1-1; D perhaps matches TRBD1 (5 bases). Trimming stripped 2 bases from V and 0 bases from J, with 11 bases between. Germline-derived CDR1 and CDR2 are SGHRS and YFSETQ. The CDR3 spans 15 residues. Here the CDR3 reads CASSFTGAMNTEAFF. CDR3 DNA: TGCGCCAGCAGCTTTACAGGCGCCATGAACACTGAAGCTTTCTTT.

The J gene is TRBJ1-6, the V gene TRBV7-2, with 12 bases aligning to TRBD1. The CDR3 contains 15 residues. Germline V gives CDR1 SGHTA, CDR2 FQGNSA. With 5 bases clipped from V and 13 bases from J, the junction kept 9 bases outside the gene matches. The CDR3 region has the DNA TGTGCCAGCAGCACTGGGACAGGGGGCTTTACGCCCCTCCACTTT. Its protein is CASSTGTGGFTPLHF.

This clonotype was detected a few times. The chain has TRBV12-3 or TRBV12-4 and TRBJ1-5, with D unclear. Trimming removed 3 bases at V and 5 bases at J, with 11 bases between. The CDR3 has 14 residues. The DNA for the CDR3 is TGTGCCAGCAGTTTCGTGGAGACCGATCAGCCCCAGCATTTT. Translation gives CASSFVETDQPQHF.

This clonotype was counted only a few times. The chain couples TRBV5-1 to TRBJ2-2; D remains unclear. The CDR3 extends over 16 amino acids. With 1 base removed from V and 0 bases from J, the gap between germline ends came to 10 bases. The V gene's germline CDR1 is SGHRS and CDR2 YFSETQ. The CDR3 is CASSLSVVANTGELFF. The CDR3 DNA is TGCGCCAGCAGCTTGAGTGTGGTCGCGAACACCGGGGAGCTGTTTTTT.

This clonotype was counted a few times. The V gene is TRBV18, the J gene TRBJ1-4; D perhaps matches TRBD1 (5 bases). Per the germline V gene, CDR1 is KGHSH and CDR2 is LQKENI. The CDR3 length is 13 residues. Trimming removed 8 bases at V and 5 bases at J, with 12 bases between. The CDR3 DNA is TGTGCCAGCGCCGGGACGGGCAATGAAAAACTGTTTTTT. As protein: CASAGTGNEKLFF.